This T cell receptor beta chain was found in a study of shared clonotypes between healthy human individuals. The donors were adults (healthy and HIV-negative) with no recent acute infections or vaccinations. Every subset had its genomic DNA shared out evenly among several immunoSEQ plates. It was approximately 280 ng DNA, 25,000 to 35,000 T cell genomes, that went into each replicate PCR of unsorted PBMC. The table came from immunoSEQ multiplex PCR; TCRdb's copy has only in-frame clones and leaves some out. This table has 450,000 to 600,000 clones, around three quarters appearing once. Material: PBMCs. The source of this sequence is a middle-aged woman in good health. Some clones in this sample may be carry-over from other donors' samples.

The CDR3 loop is CASSPAVGPRETQYF. The CDR3 region has the DNA TGTGCCAGCTCACCGGCGGTAGGACCCCGAGAGACCCAGTACTTC. The chain has TRBV18 and TRBJ2-5; D is uncertain. Germline V CDR1 and CDR2: KGHSH, LQKENI. Trimming took 3 bases from V and 4 from J, leaving 15 bases between them. CDR3 length: 15 residues.